These 10 T cell receptor beta chains share one sample of origin, sequenced in a study of blood T cell repertoires in COVID-19. Repertoires were generated with immunoSEQ multiplex PCR, while TCRdb's copy carries only in-frame clones and drops some. The table shows about 190,000 clones, with roughly nine tenths occurring only once. The sequencing input was peripheral blood. All receptors come from a man aged 65-85 years with active or convalescent COVID-19.

The rearrangement links TRBV19 to TRBJ1-5, with a tentative D call TRBD1 (5 bases). V lost 1 base and J lost 1, with 8 bases in between. Germline V lookup: CDR1 LNHDA, CDR2 SQIVND (reference sequence). The CDR3 extends over 15 amino acids. The CDR3 bases are TGTGCCAGTAGTATAGGACAGTGGAGCAATCAGCCCCAGCATTTT. This codes for CASSIGQWSNQPQHF.

The chain joins TRBV6-6 to TRBJ1-3; 10 positions match TRBD1. Trimming cost V 7 bases and J 3 bases; bases outside gene matches: 6. This CDR3 has 15 residues. Germline V gene data show CDR1 as MNHNY and CDR2 as SVGAGI (reference sequence). The CDR3 region is CASNQGQGFGNTIYF. For the CDR3, the DNA is TGTGCCAGCAACCAGGGACAGGGGTTTGGAAACACCATATATTTT.

This clone was found once. V and J are TRBV30 and TRBJ2-7, with D perhaps matching TRBD1 (6 bases). This CDR3 is built from 14 residues. Trimming removed 2 bases from V and 2 bases from J, with 13 bases in between. CDR1 is GTSNPN and CDR2 is SVGIG in the germline V gene (reference sequence). The CDR3 sequence is CAWSSDRSTYEQYF. For the CDR3, the DNA is TGTGCCTGGAGTTCCGACAGGTCTACCTACGAGCAGTACTTC.

The V call is TRBV30, the J call TRBJ1-5; D not certain. The CDR3 extends over 14 amino acids. V dropped 3 bases and J dropped 7 bases, with 16 bases sitting between them. From germline, CDR1 is GTSNPN and CDR2 SVGIG (reference sequence). CDR3 in amino acids: CAWSEGGLRQPQHF. The CDR3 DNA reads TGTGCCTGGAGCGAGGGTGGGTTACGACAGCCCCAGCATTTT.

This chain uses TRBV3-1 (or the pseudogene TRBV3-2) with TRBJ2-3; maybe TRBD1 (5 bases). This CDR3 region has 17 residues. Germline V gene sequence: CDR1 LGHDT, CDR2 YNNKEL (reference sequence). Trimming took 2 bases from V and 3 from J, leaving 18 bases between them. Written as DNA, the CDR3 is TGTGCCAGCAGCCAATATCCCAGGGCGATATTAACAGATACGCAGTATTTT. Translation: CASSQYPRAILTDTQYF.

CDR3 sequence: CASSYSRGQAKSQPQHF. As DNA, the CDR3 is TGTGCCAGCAGTTACTCCCGAGGACAAGCCAAGAGTCAGCCCCAGCATTTT. The chain is built from TRBV28 and TRBJ1-5, with a weak D call TRBD1 (5 bases). V was pared by 4 bases and J by 6 bases, with 22 bases between. CDR1 MDHEN and CDR2 SYDVKM come from the germline V gene. This CDR3 has 17 amino acids.

This chain links TRBV18 with TRBJ1-6; 7 bases are shared with TRBD1. Losses at the gene ends were 2 bases for V and 14 bases for J; bases not matched to a gene: 12. The CDR3 sequence is 15 residues long. Per germline, CDR1 KGHSH and CDR2 LQKENI. In DNA form, the CDR3 reads TGTGCCAGCTCACCAAACCGGGACAGTCTTCTATCCCTCCACTTT. As protein: CASSPNRDSLLSLHF.

The gene calls are TRBV12-3 or TRBV12-4 and TRBJ1-2; TRBD1 agrees at 11 bases. CDR3 size: 13 residues. J gave up 8 bases and V 5 bases, and 4 bases lay outside the gene matches. In DNA form, the CDR3 reads TGTGCCAGCAGTGGACAGGGGGCGGAAGGCTACACCTTC. Translated, it gives CASSGQGAEGYTF.

This clone is a singleton in its sample. The CDR3 region is CASTAGRVGYGYTF. DNA of the CDR3: TGTGCCAGTACGGCAGGGCGAGTAGGTTATGGCTACACCTTC. This chain links TRBV19 with TRBJ1-2; possible D gene TRBD1, 5 bases. Between the trimmed V and J ends, which lost 7 bases and 5 bases, there was a span of 17 bases. CDR3 length equals 14 residues. CDR1 and CDR2 from the germline V gene are LNHDA and SQIVND (reference sequence).

The chain carries TRBV29-1 and TRBJ2-7; 9 bases agree with TRBD1. Germline CDR1 SQVTM, CDR2 ANQGSEA. The CDR3 totals 14 residues. V trimming: 7 bases; J trimming: 1 base; junction bases outside the gene matches: 8. DNA for the CDR3: TGCAGCGCCTCCGGAGGGACAGGGTCCTACGAGCAGTACTTC. It codes for CSASGGTGSYEQYF.